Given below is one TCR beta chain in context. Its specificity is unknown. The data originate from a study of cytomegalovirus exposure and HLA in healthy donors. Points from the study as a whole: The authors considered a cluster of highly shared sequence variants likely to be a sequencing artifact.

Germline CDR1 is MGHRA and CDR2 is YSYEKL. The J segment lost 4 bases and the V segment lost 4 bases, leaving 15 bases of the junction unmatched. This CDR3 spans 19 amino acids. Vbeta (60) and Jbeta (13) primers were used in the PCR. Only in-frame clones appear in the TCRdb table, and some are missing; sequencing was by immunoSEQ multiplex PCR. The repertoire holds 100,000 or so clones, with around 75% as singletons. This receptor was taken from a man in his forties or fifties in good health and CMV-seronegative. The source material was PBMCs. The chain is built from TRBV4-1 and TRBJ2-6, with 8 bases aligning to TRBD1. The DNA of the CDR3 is TGCGCCAGCAGCCGTTTGGGGGTGGACAGGGCCCCGGGGGCCAACGTCCTGACTTTC. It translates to CASSRLGVDRAPGANVLTF.